Each of the 12 T cell receptor beta chains below was sequenced from the same sample in a study of vaccination effects on CD4 cells after COVID-19. Assay used: immunoSEQ multiplex PCR; TCRdb lists only in-frame clones, some missing. The sample lists 37,000 or so clones; 65% to 75% were seen once. Subsequent to less than 13 days of culture, CD4+ T cells were isolated. No cognate antigen is known for these TCRs. The specimen was CD4+ T cells from PBMCs cultured without peptide, collected before COVID-19 vaccination. The source of these receptors is a human donor who received a COVID-19 vaccine.

This clone was recorded once. The gene calls are TRBV27 and TRBJ2-3, with D perhaps TRBD2 (5 bases). V was cut by 3 bases and J by 0 bases, with 16 bases left in between. The CDR3 runs 17 residues. Germline-derived CDR1 and CDR2 are MNHEY and SMNVEV (reference sequence). The CDR3 bases are TGTGCCAGCAGTTTTGGGAGCGTAGCCCTGAGCACAGATACGCAGTATTTT. This sequence encodes CASSFGSVALSTDTQYF.

This clone appeared a few times. The CDR3 DNA is TGTGCCGTCCTTAGTAGCGGGGGGTACAATGAGCAGTTCTTC. Translation: CAVLSSGGYNEQFF. The rearrangement uses TRBV30 and TRBJ2-1; 10 bases match TRBD2. CDR1 GTSNPN and CDR2 SVGIG come from the germline V gene (reference sequence). V shed 8 bases, J shed 4 bases, and the junction held 8 bases outside the gene matches. This CDR3 is built from 14 residues.

The V gene is TRBV6-6, the J gene TRBJ2-7, with 8 bases aligning to TRBD2. The length of the CDR3 is 18 residues. V lost 5 bases, J lost 1 base, and 16 bases stayed unmatched. Germline V gives CDR1 MNHNY, CDR2 SVGAGI (reference sequence). Written as DNA, the CDR3 is TGTGCCAGCAGTCCCCGAGAGGCTAGCGGGTGGATTTCCTACGAGCAGTACTTC. Protein: CASSPREASGWISYEQYF.

The sample holds a few counts of this clone. The chain couples TRBV3-1 (or the pseudogene TRBV3-2) to TRBJ1-6; no definite D call. The CDR3 covers 13 residues. Germline assignment: CDR1 LGHDT and CDR2 YNNKEL (reference sequence). V lost 1 base to trimming and J lost 10 bases, with 8 bases between them. The CDR3 loop reads CASSQGRESPLHF. The CDR3 bases are TGTGCCAGCAGCCAAGGGAGGGAATCACCCCTCCACTTT.

The chain combines TRBV9 with TRBJ1-5, with TRBD1 identical over 8 bases. This CDR3 region has 19 residues. From germline, CDR1 is SGDLS and CDR2 YYNGEE. V shed 3 bases and J 0 bases; nucleotides not matched to a gene: 14. The CDR3 here is CASSDKGQAAPYSNQPQHF. The DNA of the CDR3 is TGTGCCAGCAGCGACAAGGGACAGGCGGCCCCTTATAGCAATCAGCCCCAGCATTTT.

This clone was seen a handful of times. The rearrangement uses TRBV7-2 and TRBJ1-2; D unclear. The length of the CDR3 is 14 residues. Trimming stripped 5 bases from V and 5 bases from J, with 15 bases between. CDR1 and CDR2 from the germline V gene are SGHTA and FQGNSA. CDR3 amino acids: CASSLLIGGYGYTF. As DNA, the CDR3 is TGTGCCAGCAGCCTCCTAATAGGAGGGTATGGCTACACCTTC.

This rearrangement joins TRBV23-1 to TRBJ2-2, with unresolved D. TRBV23-1 is identified as an open reading frame with a role that is uncertain. Trimming pared 4 bases from V and 3 bases from J, leaving 9 bases between. The CDR3 sequence is 14 residues long. The CDR3: CASSRGYDTGELFF. CDR3 coding DNA: TGCGCCAGCAGTCGTGGATATGACACCGGGGAGCTGTTTTTT.

The chain has TRBV27 and TRBJ2-7; D remains unclear. This CDR3 has 13 amino acids. Looked up from germline, CDR1 is MNHEY and CDR2 is SMNVEV (reference sequence). Trimming removed 5 bases at V and 4 bases at J, with 12 bases between. In DNA, the CDR3 is TGTGCCAGCAGTCGGGCCGGAACGTACGAGCAGTACTTC. Protein sequence: CASSRAGTYEQYF.

The rearrangement joins TRBV19 to TRBJ2-3, with D possibly matching TRBD2 (5 bases). The CDR3 length is 16 residues. Trimming left V 7 bases short and J 1 base short, with 18 bases between. The germline CDR1 and CDR2 sequences are LNHDA and SQIVND (reference sequence). In DNA form, the CDR3 reads TGTGCCAGTACCCCTTCGGCTAGCAGAGGCACAGATACGCAGTATTTT. This gives the protein CASTPSASRGTDTQYF.

V and J are TRBV10-3 and TRBJ1-2; D may be TRBD1 (6 bases). Per germline, CDR1 ENHRY and CDR2 SYGVKD. The germline V and J ends were trimmed by 4 bases and 0 bases, with 12 bases remaining between them. CDR3 length equals 15 residues. The CDR3 DNA sequence: TGTGCCATCAGTGGGTCAGGGGCCACTAACTATGGCTACACCTTC. As protein: CAISGSGATNYGYTF.

This clone was observed once. The CDR3 loop is CASRTGPREETQYF. CDR3 nucleotides: TGCGCCAGCAGGACAGGCCCAAGGGAGGAGACCCAGTACTTC. The V gene is TRBV5-1, the J gene TRBJ2-5, with D perhaps TRBD1 (6 bases). V lost 5 bases and J lost 5, with 16 bases in between. The CDR3 contains 14 residues. The V gene's germline CDR1 is SGHRS and CDR2 YFSETQ.

This chain joins TRBV18 and TRBJ1-1; 9 nucleotides line up with TRBD1. J was trimmed by 5 bases and V by 9 bases; bases with no gene match: 13. CDR3 size: 15 residues. Germline values: CDR1 KGHSH, CDR2 LQKENI. CDR3 amino acids: CASKIETGQGTEAFF. The CDR3 DNA reads as TGTGCCAGTAAAATTGAAACGGGACAGGGAACTGAAGCTTTCTTT.